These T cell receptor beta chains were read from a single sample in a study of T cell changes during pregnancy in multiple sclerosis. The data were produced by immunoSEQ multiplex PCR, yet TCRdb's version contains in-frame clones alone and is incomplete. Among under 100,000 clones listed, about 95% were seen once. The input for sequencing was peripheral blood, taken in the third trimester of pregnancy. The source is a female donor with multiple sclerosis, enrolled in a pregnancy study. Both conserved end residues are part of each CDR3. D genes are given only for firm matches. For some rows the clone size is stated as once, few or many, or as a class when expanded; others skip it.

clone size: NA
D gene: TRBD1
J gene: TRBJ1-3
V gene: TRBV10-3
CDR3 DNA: TGTGCCACTCGGACAGGGGGCTCTGCTGGAAACACCATATATTTT
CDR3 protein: CATRTGGSAGNTIYF

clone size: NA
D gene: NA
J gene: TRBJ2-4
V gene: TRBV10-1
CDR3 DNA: TGCGCCAGCAGTGAGTCGTGGGGATCGGCGGGGGCATTATCAAACATTCAGTACTTC
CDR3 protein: CASSESWGSAGALSNIQYF

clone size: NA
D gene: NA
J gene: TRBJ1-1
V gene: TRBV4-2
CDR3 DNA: TGTGCCAGCAGCCAAGAAGGTTACGGGGGAACTGAAGCTTTCTTT
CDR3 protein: CASSQEGYGGTEAFF

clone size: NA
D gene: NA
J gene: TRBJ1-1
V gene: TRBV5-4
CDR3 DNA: TGTGCCAGCAGCTCACGGGGTAGCACTGAAGCTTTCTTT
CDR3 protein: CASSSRGSTEAFF

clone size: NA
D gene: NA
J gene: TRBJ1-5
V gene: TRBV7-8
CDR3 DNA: TGTGCCAGCAGCCGATCGAGCCAGCCCCAGCATTTT
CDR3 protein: CASSRSSQPQHF

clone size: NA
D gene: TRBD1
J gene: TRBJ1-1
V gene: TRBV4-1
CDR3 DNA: TGCGCCAGCAGCCCGCTGGGGACAGCTAACACTGAAGCTTTCTTT
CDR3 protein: CASSPLGTANTEAFF

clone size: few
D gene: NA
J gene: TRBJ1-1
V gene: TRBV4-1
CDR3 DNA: TGCGCCAGCAGCCAAGATTTTTTGGAGGGAAACACTGAAGCTTTCTTT
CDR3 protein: CASSQDFLEGNTEAFF

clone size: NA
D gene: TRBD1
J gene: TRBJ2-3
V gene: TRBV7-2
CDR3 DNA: TGTGCCAGTACCCAGCAGGGGGTTAGCACAGATACGCAGTATTTT
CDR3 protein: CASTQQGVSTDTQYF

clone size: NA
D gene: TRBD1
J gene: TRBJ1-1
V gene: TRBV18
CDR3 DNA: TGTGCCAGCTCACCACGGGGACAGTTGAACACTGAAGCTTTCTTT
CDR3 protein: CASSPRGQLNTEAFF

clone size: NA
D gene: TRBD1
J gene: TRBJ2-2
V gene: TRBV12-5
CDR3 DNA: TGTGCTAGTGGTTTGGCAGGGGGAACCAACACCGGGGAGCTGTTTTTT
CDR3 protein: CASGLAGGTNTGELFF

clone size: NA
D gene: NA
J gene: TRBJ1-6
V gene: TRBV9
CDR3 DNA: TGTGCCAGCAGCGCCGCAGGAAATTCACCCCTCCACTTT
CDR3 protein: CASSAAGNSPLHF

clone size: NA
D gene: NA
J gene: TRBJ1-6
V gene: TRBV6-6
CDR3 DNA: TGTGCCAGCGCCCGGGGTTTTCTGTCACCCCTCCACTTT
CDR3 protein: CASARGFLSPLHF